The sequence of this TCR beta chain was determined in a study of shared clonotypes between healthy human individuals. TCRdb keeps only in-frame clones here, not all; method: immunoSEQ multiplex PCR. The table records some 1 million clones, 60% to 80% of them present only once. Regarding this clone: Its antigen is currently unknown.

V lost 2 bases to trimming and J lost 4 bases, with 8 bases between them. Germline-derived CDR1 and CDR2 are KGHSH and LQKENI. There are 13 residues in the CDR3. Notes on the study in general: Depth was large, yet rarefaction showed that sorted-subset sequencing was incomplete. Four donors held about 5% of naive CD4 clonotypes in common.

Sequenced material: memory CD4+ T cells sorted from blood. Subset defined: CD45RA-negative fraction. The chain carries TRBV18 and TRBJ1-2, with D unclear. The clonotype originates from a man younger than 35 in good health. Here the CDR3 reads CASSPEPFYGYTF. As DNA, the CDR3 is TGTGCCAGCTCACCAGAGCCGTTCTATGGCTACACCTTC.